This TCR beta chain originates from a study of immune evolution from preneoplasia to lung adenocarcinoma. CDR3 length: 14 residues. V shed 4 bases, J shed 10 bases, and the junction held 4 bases outside the gene matches. Germline V CDR1 and CDR2: SGDLS, YYNGEE. Data came from immunoSEQ multiplex PCR; TCRdb stores just in-frame clones and leaves some out. The sample shows some 3,400 clones, 75% to 80% of them seen only once. The sequencing sample was made of FFPE minimally invasive lung adenocarcinoma tissue. This clonotype was sampled from a person between 60 and 79 years old with lung adenocarcinoma. The chain links TRBV9 to TRBJ2-1; TRBD2 matches at 14 bases. The CDR3 nucleotides read TGTGCCAGCAGCCCGACTAGCGGGGGGGGCGAGCAGTTCTTC. Its protein is CASSPTSGGGEQFF.